This TCR beta chain was sequenced for a study of cytomegalovirus exposure and HLA in healthy donors. Study-level background: Out of 170 million or so T cells, an earlier analysis found 117 million unique TCR beta sequences in total.

PCR amplification relied on 60 Vbeta primers (plus 13 Jbeta primers). Original processing methods: In a later analysis, around 87 million unique TCR beta chains included roughly 11 million shared by two or more donors. Sequencing used immunoSEQ multiplex PCR; TCRdb keeps in-frame clones, though not all of them. For V, J and clone size, that table is used; D and trimming come from the DNA. The profile shows over 90,000 clones, 55% to 75% of them singletons. The sample holds a few counts of this clone. This CDR3 comprises 17 residues. Trimming removed 0 bases from V and 1 base from J, with 15 bases in between. Germline CDR1 and CDR2: MGHRA and YSYEKL.

Sequencing used PBMCs. J is TRBJ1-1 and V is TRBV4-1; D is unclear. The source of this sequence is a man between 60 and 75 years old in good health and CMV-seronegative. CDR3 coding DNA: TGCGCCAGCAGCCAAGATGTGGTCTCGGAGGGGAACACTGAAGCTTTCTTT. This encodes CASSQDVVSEGNTEAFF.